One and the same sample provided the 18 T cell receptor beta chains below, sequenced in a study of neurological immune-mediated disorders (dated by TCRdb to the late 2010s). Library creation used 5' RACE. Sequenced using an Illumina HiSeq 2500. TCRdb cleaned the public reads at Q25 with fastp, built clones with MiXCR and kept in-frame beta chains. Each CDR3 protein appears once, grouped with its most common genes and DNA. A total of 45,000 to 60,000 distinct CDR3 sequences appear in this sample, 2% to 2.5% of them only once. 3% of the sample belongs to the ten largest clones. The sample consisted of PBMCs. The source of these receptors is a man over 45 with multiple sclerosis.

This clonotype appeared many times. J is TRBJ2-1 and V is TRBV20-1, with a tentative D call TRBD1 (5 bases). Germline V gene sequence: CDR1 DFQATT, CDR2 SNEGSKA (reference sequence). The V end was cut by 0 bases, the J end by 7 bases, with 13 bases between. The CDR3 sequence is 14 residues long. The CDR3: CSARDPQGRNEQFF. The CDR3 DNA follows: TGCAGTGCTAGAGATCCCCAGGGTCGTAATGAGCAGTTCTTC.

This clonotype was picked up many times. In DNA, the CDR3 is TGCAGTGCTAAGACGTCGTCTCGGACCATATATTTT. Amino acid sequence: CSAKTSSRTIYF. The chain has TRBV20-1 and TRBJ1-3; D unresolved. The CDR3 is 12 amino acids. Deletions cut 4 bases from V and 10 bases from J, with 14 bases between. CDR1 DFQATT and CDR2 SNEGSKA come from the germline V gene (reference sequence).

This clonotype was counted many times. The gene calls are TRBV5-8 and TRBJ2-2, with D hard to call. This CDR3 region has 14 residues. With 3 bases removed from V and 3 bases from J, the gap between germline ends came to 9 bases. Germline V gene lookup returns CDR1 SGHTS and CDR2 YDEGEE. The CDR3 sequence is CASSWNSYTGELFF. DNA for the CDR3: TGTGCCAGCAGCTGGAACAGTTACACCGGGGAGCTGTTTTTT.

This clonotype was seen repeatedly, ten times or more. J is TRBJ1-1 and V is TRBV7-3; 7 positions match TRBD1. Germline V gene sequence: CDR1 SGHTA, CDR2 FQGTGA. The CDR3 sequence is 14 residues long. V gave up 5 bases and J gave up 2 bases; unmatched junction bases: 5. The CDR3 spells CASSPGTVNTEAFF. The DNA for the CDR3 is TGTGCCAGCAGCCCCGGGACAGTCAACACTGAAGCTTTCTTT.

This rearrangement joins TRBV5-1 to TRBJ1-1; perhaps TRBD1 as D (5 bases). The germline V gene encodes CDR1 SGHRS and CDR2 YFSETQ. The V gene lost 6 bases and the J gene lost 8 bases, with 20 bases spanning the gap. The CDR3 runs to 14 residues. CDR3 nucleotides: TGCGCCAGCAACCCAGGGCGGGTAAATGGGGAAGCTTTCTTT. Its protein product is CASNPGRVNGEAFF.

Many counts were recorded for this clonotype. J is TRBJ1-1 and V is TRBV7-2, with a possible D match to TRBD1 (5 bases). The CDR3 length is 13 residues. Germline V gene sequence: CDR1 SGHTA, CDR2 FQGNSA. With 5 bases removed from V and 4 bases from J, the gap between germline ends came to 11 bases. Here the CDR3 reads CASSGGVGTEAFF. The CDR3 bases are TGTGCCAGCAGCGGGGGGGTCGGCACTGAAGCTTTCTTT.

This clonotype was found many times. The genes are TRBV5-1 and TRBJ2-5; 9 positions match TRBD1. Germline V gives CDR1 SGHRS, CDR2 YFSETQ. J was trimmed by 7 bases and V by 2 bases; bases with no gene match: 9. The length of the CDR3 is 15 residues. CDR3 sequence: CASSLEGQGLRTQYF. Written as DNA, the CDR3 is TGCGCCAGCAGCTTAGAGGGACAGGGATTGAGGACCCAGTACTTC.

Many counts were recorded for this clonotype. CDR3 in amino acids: CSATGGYNTGELFF. In nucleotides, the CDR3 is TGCAGTGCTACCGGGGGATACAACACCGGGGAGCTGTTTTTT. The chain has TRBV20-1 and TRBJ2-2, with D possibly matching TRBD2 (6 bases). V lost 4 bases, J lost 2 bases, and 11 bases lay in between. CDR1 DFQATT and CDR2 SNEGSKA come from the germline V gene (reference sequence). The CDR3 covers 14 residues.

This clonotype was detected many times. The chain couples TRBV20-1 to TRBJ2-7, with 9 bases lining up with TRBD1. Germline V lookup: CDR1 DFQATT, CDR2 SNEGSKA (reference sequence). Losses at the gene ends were 1 base for V and 0 bases for J; bases not matched to a gene: 4. The CDR3 is 15 residues long. CDR3 DNA: TGCAGTGCTAGAGCTTGGGACAGGGCCTCCTACGAGCAGTACTTC. Its protein product is CSARAWDRASYEQYF.

This clonotype was counted at least ten times. The genes are TRBV5-1 and TRBJ1-1; maybe TRBD1 (5 bases). Trimming removed 0 bases at V and 6 bases at J, with 12 bases between. The CDR3 contains 14 residues. Germline V gene sequence: CDR1 SGHRS, CDR2 YFSETQ. The CDR3 spells CASSLGSGIAEAFF. The DNA for the CDR3 is TGCGCCAGCAGCTTGGGGTCAGGGATAGCTGAAGCTTTCTTT.

This clonotype is judged medium-sized. The chain recombines TRBV20-1 with TRBJ2-7; 14 bases match TRBD2. CDR1 is DFQATT, CDR2 SNEGSKA, per germline (reference sequence). This CDR3 has 15 amino acids. The V segment lost 3 bases and the J segment 3 bases; nucleotides outside the gene matches: 4. CDR3 nucleotide sequence: TGCAGTGCTAGGGGACTAGCGGGGGACCTCTACGAGCAGTACTTC. Protein: CSARGLAGDLYEQYF.

The gene calls are TRBV6-1 and TRBJ1-5, with D perhaps TRBD1 (5 bases). With 1 base removed from V and 6 bases from J, the gap between germline ends came to 25 bases. Germline V CDR1 and CDR2: MNHNS, SASEGT. The CDR3 is 19 amino acids. The CDR3 is CASSEDSRVGAGRIQPQHF. The CDR3 DNA follows: TGTGCCAGCAGTGAAGACAGCAGGGTTGGTGCAGGTAGGATTCAGCCCCAGCATTTT.

This clonotype appeared many times. The J gene is TRBJ2-4, the V gene TRBV6-2 or TRBV6-3, with 8 bases aligning to TRBD2. V shed 6 bases and J 3 bases; nucleotides not matched to a gene: 19. The CDR3 totals 19 residues. Germline V gives CDR1 MNHEY, CDR2 SVGEGT. CDR3 sequence (DNA): TGTGCCAGCAGCGAGAGGCCAGCGGGGGCCGCATCATACAAAAACATTCAGTACTTC. Protein product: CASSERPAGAASYKNIQYF.

Concerning this clonotype itself: A much larger clone lies a single base off, so this may be a read error. The genes are TRBV12-3 or TRBV12-4 and TRBJ1-5, with D possibly matching TRBD1 (5 bases). The V and J ends lost 2 bases and 6 bases respectively, with 17 bases between them. The CDR3 spans 16 residues. The CDR3 spells CASSLCPQGRGQPQHF. The CDR3 bases are TGTGCCAGCAGTTTATGCCCCCAGGGCCGGGGTCAGCCCCAGCATTTT.

This clonotype was counted ten times or more. The rearrangement joins TRBV5-1 to TRBJ1-2; a weak D match, TRBD1 (5 bases). The germline gives CDR1 SGHRS, CDR2 YFSETQ. Trimming stripped 1 base from V and 8 bases from J, with 12 bases between. The CDR3 loop spans 13 amino acids. The CDR3 is CASSLQGNRGYTF. The CDR3 DNA follows: TGCGCCAGCAGCTTGCAGGGAAACCGGGGCTACACCTTC.

This clonotype was recorded many times. V gene TRBV5-1 combines with J gene TRBJ2-2; weak D call: TRBD2 (5 bases). CDR3 length: 16 amino acids. Germline V CDR1 and CDR2: SGHRS, YFSETQ. V lost 5 bases, J lost 6 bases, and 20 bases lay in between. The CDR3 region is CASRDFERTLAGELFF. DNA for the CDR3: TGCGCCAGCAGGGATTTCGAGAGGACTTTGGCCGGGGAGCTGTTTTTT.

This clonotype was observed many times. The chain couples TRBV7-2 to TRBJ2-5, with 7 bases identical to TRBD1. The CDR3 spans 15 residues. V shed 0 bases, J shed 5 bases, and the junction held 6 bases outside the gene matches. In germline, CDR1 is SGHTA, CDR2 FQGNSA. The CDR3 protein is CASSLAMTGQETQYF. For the CDR3, the DNA is TGTGCCAGCAGCTTAGCTATGACAGGGCAGGAGACCCAGTACTTC.

This clonotype was found many times. The chain couples TRBV12-3 or TRBV12-4 to TRBJ2-2; the D gene could be TRBD1 or TRBD2 (5 bases each). Trimming stripped 1 base from V and 7 bases from J, with 10 bases between. The CDR3 is 14 amino acids. CDR3 DNA: TGTGCCAGCAGTTTAGGGGGGATGAACGGGGAGCTGTTTTTT. Protein sequence: CASSLGGMNGELFF.